The 26 T cell receptor beta chains in this list originate from one sample, sequenced in a study of blood T cell repertoires in COVID-19. Clones were read by immunoSEQ multiplex PCR, and TCRdb kept only the in-frame ones, dropping some. The sample records 150,000 to 200,000 clones, approximately 80% being singletons. Sequenced material: PBMCs or T cells enriched from blood (not recorded which). All receptors derive from a woman aged 60-75 years who had recovered from COVID-19.

This clone showed up just once. The V and J genes are TRBV6-2 or TRBV6-3 and TRBJ2-7, with TRBD1 as a possible D gene (5 bases). V gave up 0 bases and J gave up 2 bases, with 17 bases separating them. Germline V gene sequence: CDR1 MNHEY, CDR2 SVGEGT. This CDR3 spans 17 amino acids. The CDR3 loop reads CASSYSGPHARPYEQYF. In DNA, the CDR3 is TGTGCCAGCAGTTACTCGGGGCCCCATGCGCGCCCCTACGAGCAGTACTTC.

This clone was detected a few times. The rearrangement uses TRBV5-1 and TRBJ2-3; 8 nucleotides line up with TRBD2. V gave up 0 bases and J gave up 4 bases; unmatched junction bases: 4. Per the germline V gene, CDR1 is SGHRS and CDR2 is YFSETQ. There are 15 residues in the CDR3. The CDR3 DNA sequence: TGCGCCAGCAGCTTGGCCAGCGGGAGCGCAGATACGCAGTATTTT. It specifies CASSLASGSADTQYF.

This sequence joins TRBV7-9 and TRBJ2-5, with TRBD1 matching over 10 bases. The length of the CDR3 is 15 residues. V lost 3 bases and J lost 2; bases outside the gene matches: 3. Germline CDR1 and CDR2: SEHNR and FQNEAQ (reference sequence). CDR3 nucleotides: TGTGCCAGCAGCTTGGAGGACAGGGGGCAAGAGACCCAGTACTTC. This translates into CASSLEDRGQETQYF.

This chain links TRBV30 with TRBJ1-2, with D perhaps matching TRBD1 (5 bases). Germline CDR1 and CDR2: GTSNPN and SVGIG (reference sequence). The CDR3 is 14 amino acids. V dropped 1 base and J dropped 5 bases, with 14 bases sitting between them. CDR3 sequence (DNA): TGTGCCTGGAGTGCCCGCGCGGGGCGATATGGCTACACCTTC. Amino acid sequence: CAWSARAGRYGYTF.

This clone was seen once. The rearrangement joins TRBV9 to TRBJ2-2, with D tentatively TRBD2 (5 bases). Trimming took off 5 bases at V and 0 bases at J, with 8 bases between the two ends. CDR3 length: 14 residues. CDR1 and CDR2 from the germline V gene are SGDLS and YYNGEE. CDR3 sequence reads: CASRGDANTGELFF. The CDR3 DNA reads as TGTGCCAGCAGGGGAGACGCGAACACCGGGGAGCTGTTTTTT.

The chain employs TRBV28 and TRBJ2-7; D possibly corresponds to TRBD2 (6 bases). CDR1 is MDHEN and CDR2 is SYDVKM in the germline V gene. V shed 6 bases and J shed 0 bases, with 15 bases lying between them. This CDR3 region has 15 residues. CDR3 amino acids: CASSSGGPPSYEQYF. The CDR3 coding sequence is TGTGCCAGCAGCTCCGGAGGGCCCCCCTCCTACGAGCAGTACTTC.

The chain combines TRBV5-1 with TRBJ2-2; TRBD2 matches 7 bases. V shed 5 bases and J 2 bases; nucleotides not matched to a gene: 3. The CDR3 extends over 14 amino acids. The germline V gene encodes CDR1 SGHRS and CDR2 YFSETQ. The CDR3 nucleotides read TGCGCCAGCAGTTGGGACTATAACACCGGGGAGCTGTTTTTT. It translates to CASSWDYNTGELFF.

This chain connects TRBV27 to TRBJ1-5; 12 bases map to TRBD1. The CDR3 covers 19 residues. The germline V gene has CDR1 MNHEY and CDR2 SMNVEV (reference sequence). Trimming at V came to 2 bases and at J to 6 bases, leaving 14 bases not matched to a gene. The CDR3: CASSLGRDRGLGVIQPQHF. CDR3 nucleotides: TGTGCCAGCAGTTTAGGGAGGGACAGGGGGCTCGGGGTTATTCAGCCCCAGCATTTT.

V is TRBV19 and J is TRBJ2-1; D might be TRBD1 (6 bases). Germline values: CDR1 LNHDA, CDR2 SQIVND (reference sequence). Trimming removed 6 bases from V and 0 bases from J, with 15 bases in between. The CDR3 is 16 residues long. The CDR3 is CASRDGTKPSYNEQFF. In nucleotides, the CDR3 is TGTGCCAGTAGGGACGGGACAAAACCCTCCTACAATGAGCAGTTCTTC.

This chain uses TRBV2 with TRBJ2-7, with D unclear. Germline CDR1 is SNHLY and CDR2 is FYNNEI. The V gene lost 6 bases and the J gene lost 6 bases, with 12 bases spanning the gap. The CDR3 is 12 residues long. DNA of the CDR3: TGTGCCAGCAGAGCCTACTCCCCCGAGCAGTACTTC. This translates into CASRAYSPEQYF.

The CDR3 loop is CASSLSGRQHGYTF. DNA for the CDR3: TGTGCCAGCAGTTTATCAGGTCGTCAACATGGCTACACCTTC. The chain joins TRBV28 to TRBJ1-2, with D unclear. The CDR3 loop spans 14 amino acids. The V end was cut by 1 base, the J end by 6 bases, with 12 bases between. Germline CDR1 MDHEN, CDR2 SYDVKM.

The V call is TRBV9, the J call TRBJ2-7, with 8 bases that match TRBD1. V lost 4 bases and J lost 5; bases outside the gene matches: 14. CDR3 length equals 16 residues. Per germline, CDR1 SGDLS and CDR2 YYNGEE. CDR3 sequence: CASSPTGQGIFNEQYF. CDR3 in DNA: TGTGCCAGCAGCCCGACCGGACAGGGTATTTTCAACGAGCAGTACTTC. The complete variable domain, with remaining parts taken from reference TRBV9 and TRBJ2-7, reads DSGVTQTPKHLITATGQRVTLRCSPRSGDLSVYWYQQSLDQGLQFLIQYYNGEERAKGNILERFSAQQFPDLHSELNLSSLELGDSALYFCASSPTGQGIFNEQYFGPGTRLTVT.

This clone turned up a few times. This chain uses TRBV7-6 with TRBJ1-5; tentatively, D is TRBD1 (5 bases). The CDR3 is 16 amino acids. Germline values: CDR1 SGHVS, CDR2 FNYEAQ. V gave up 5 bases and J gave up 5 bases, with 19 bases separating them. The CDR3 reads CASSRSGGGWYQPQHF. The CDR3 DNA reads TGTGCCAGCAGCCGATCCGGGGGGGGGTGGTATCAGCCCCAGCATTTT.

The V and J genes are TRBV27 and TRBJ1-2; TRBD1 matches at 8 bases. V lost 7 bases to trimming and J lost 4 bases; unmatched junction nucleotides: 8. In germline, CDR1 is MNHEY, CDR2 SMNVEV (reference sequence). The CDR3 has 14 amino acids. The chain's CDR3 is CASKGAGGVYGYTF. In DNA form, the CDR3 reads TGTGCCAGCAAGGGAGCAGGGGGCGTCTATGGCTACACCTTC.

The chain joins TRBV7-2 to TRBJ1-5; no firm D call. The germline V gene has CDR1 SGHTA and CDR2 FQGNSA. V was shortened by 2 bases and J by 3 bases, with 8 bases between the two germline ends. This CDR3 is built from 14 residues. CDR3 coding DNA: TGTGCCAGCAGCTTAAACTCTAACAATCAGCCCCAGCATTTT. This gives the protein CASSLNSNNQPQHF.

The rearrangement links TRBV28 to TRBJ2-7; tentative D call: TRBD2 (5 bases). The CDR3 extends over 13 amino acids. Germline-derived CDR1 and CDR2 are MDHEN and SYDVKM. Deletions cut 4 bases from V and 5 bases from J, with 12 bases between. CDR3 in amino acids: CASSSLASHEQYF. The CDR3 DNA reads as TGTGCCAGCAGTTCGCTAGCATCCCACGAGCAGTACTTC.

The chain combines TRBV29-1 with TRBJ2-5; 13 positions agree with TRBD2. CDR1 and CDR2 (germline): SQVTM, ANQGSEA. The CDR3 has 15 residues. V gave up 4 bases and J gave up 5 bases; unmatched junction bases: 7. CDR3 sequence: CSVVLAGGPVETQYF. The DNA of the CDR3 is TGCAGCGTTGTACTAGCGGGGGGGCCTGTGGAGACCCAGTACTTC.

The chain has TRBV24-1 and TRBJ1-2; tentative D call: TRBD1 (6 bases). The CDR3 runs 15 residues. Germline assignment: CDR1 KGHDR and CDR2 SFDVKD. Trimming removed 7 bases from V and 8 bases from J, with 22 bases in between. CDR3 DNA: TGTGCCACCAGCTCACGGGGGGCGGGGGCGAGAGGCTACACCTTC. It translates to CATSSRGAGARGYTF.

This chain connects TRBV27 to TRBJ1-2; TRBD1 agrees at 7 bases. CDR3 length equals 15 residues. Germline V lookup: CDR1 MNHEY, CDR2 SMNVEV (reference sequence). Unmatched junction bases numbered 15, after V lost 7 bases and J lost 7 bases. CDR3 residues: CASTPDRAGVGGYTF. CDR3 DNA sequence: TGTGCCAGCACCCCCGACAGGGCTGGGGTAGGTGGCTACACCTTC.

The CDR3 region is CASSLGASGQVEQETQYF. The CDR3 nucleotides read TGCGCCAGCAGCTTGGGAGCTAGCGGCCAGGTGGAACAAGAGACCCAGTACTTC. The V and J genes are TRBV5-1 and TRBJ2-5; 7 bases are a match to TRBD2. Germline lookup yields CDR1 SGHRS and CDR2 YFSETQ. The V and J ends lost 0 bases and 2 bases, in that order; junction bases with no gene match: 13. This CDR3 region has 18 residues.

This rearrangement joins TRBV6-5 to TRBJ1-5; 7 bases map to TRBD1. Trimming cost V 11 bases and J 0 bases; bases outside gene matches: 4. This CDR3 region has 13 residues. Looked up from germline, CDR1 is MNHEY and CDR2 is SVGAGI. CDR3 loop: CAGQETSNQPQHF. The CDR3 DNA reads TGTGCCGGACAGGAGACTAGCAATCAGCCCCAGCATTTT.

The CDR3 region is CASSWASLRAFF. In nucleotides, the CDR3 is TGTGCCAGCAGTTGGGCCTCTCTCAGGGCTTTCTTT. This rearrangement joins TRBV28 to TRBJ1-1; no clear D. Germline V gene data show CDR1 as MDHEN and CDR2 as SYDVKM. Deletions cut 4 bases from V and 11 bases from J, with 14 bases between. The CDR3 length is 12 residues.

This chain links TRBV9 with TRBJ2-7, with 10 bases identical to TRBD2. The CDR3 is 16 residues long. Germline values: CDR1 SGDLS, CDR2 YYNGEE. Trimming cost V 0 bases and J 6 bases; bases outside gene matches: 9. The CDR3 region has the DNA TGTGCCAGCAGCGTAGGAACTAGCGGGAACCAGGCCGAGCAGTACTTC. It encodes CASSVGTSGNQAEQYF. Drawing the rest from reference TRBV9 and TRBJ2-7, the complete variable domain is DSGVTQTPKHLITATGQRVTLRCSPRSGDLSVYWYQQSLDQGLQFLIQYYNGEERAKGNILERFSAQQFPDLHSELNLSSLELGDSALYFCASSVGTSGNQAEQYFGPGTRLTVT.

This clone showed up just a few times. The CDR3 loop is CASSQAGIYQEAFF. The CDR3 bases are TGTGCCAGCAGCCAAGCGGGGATCTACCAAGAAGCTTTCTTT. V gene TRBV3-1 (or the pseudogene TRBV3-2) combines with J gene TRBJ1-1, with no clear D. CDR1 and CDR2 (germline): LGHDT, YNNKEL (reference sequence). Trimming removed 1 base from V and 8 bases from J, with 14 bases in between. The CDR3 runs to 14 residues.

This clone was counted a few times. This chain connects TRBV19 to TRBJ2-1; possibly TRBD2 for D (6 bases). The CDR3 is 16 amino acids. Germline-derived CDR1 and CDR2 are LNHDA and SQIVND (reference sequence). V gave up 5 bases and J gave up 7 bases, with 21 bases separating them. This CDR3 is CASSPSLEGGPNEQFF. DNA of the CDR3: TGTGCCAGTAGTCCATCCCTAGAGGGAGGCCCGAATGAGCAGTTCTTC.

The rearrangement joins TRBV6-1 to TRBJ1-5; D is unclear. CDR3 length: 15 amino acids. V lost 1 base, J lost 6 bases, and 13 bases lay in between. Germline V gene lookup returns CDR1 MNHNS and CDR2 SASEGT. CDR3 sequence (DNA): TGTGCCAGCAGTGAAGGCATCGGGGTCAGTCAGCCCCAGCATTTT. Amino acids: CASSEGIGVSQPQHF.